This T cell receptor beta chain was profiled in a study of cytomegalovirus exposure and HLA in healthy donors. Across the whole study: Across some 400 genotyped donors, approximately 81% landed in the Caucasian-associated ancestry cluster.

A multiplex PCR was run with 60 Vbeta primers and 13 Jbeta primers. TCRdb's copy holds only in-frame clones and misses some; the assay was immunoSEQ multiplex PCR. This sample has more than 150,000 clones, with more than 85% found just once. Regarding the study as a whole: A further, later analysis showed that HLA-associated TCR beta chains (compared with equally common others) were more clonally expanded. Despite most TCR sequences being rare, some public TCRs occurred in many donors. As a later analysis showed, several of the most significant clusters appeared to be linked to common viral pathogens.

For this clone: What it binds is unknown.

Source material: PBMCs. The clonotype was recovered from a girl less than two years old in good health and CMV-seronegative.

In DNA form, the CDR3 reads TGTGCCAGCAGTCCACAGGGGGTGAATTCACCCCTCCACTTT. It is translated as CASSPQGVNSPLHF. This chain connects TRBV27 to TRBJ1-6; 8 bases fit TRBD1. Germline CDR1 and CDR2: MNHEY and SMNVEV (reference sequence). CDR3 length: 14 amino acids. V trimming: 5 bases; J trimming: 7 bases; junction bases outside the gene matches: 4.